These 6 T cell receptor beta chains were all obtained from the same sample, sequenced in a study of beta chain features in type 1 diabetes. These receptors have no known antigen. The entirety of the isolated RNA underwent reverse transcription, so expressed TCRB transcripts were sequenced. The repertoire was sequenced with immunoSEQ multiplex PCR; TCRdb's copy has only in-frame clones and lacks some. Of 150,000 to 180,000 clones listed, about a tenth were seen once; the top ten hold more than 0.45%. Study conclusions and caveats: TCRB CDR3s were moderately but significantly shorter in Type 1 diabetes patients in all four CD4+ subsets.

The sequencing input was central memory CD4+ T cells from blood. These TCRs come from a man aged 25 to 40 with type 1 diabetes.

This chain uses TRBV15 with TRBJ1-2; D is possibly TRBD1 (5 bases). With 0 bases removed from V and 3 bases from J, the gap between germline ends came to 14 bases. This CDR3 is built from 16 residues. Germline V gene sequence: CDR1 LNHNV, CDR2 YYDKDF (reference sequence). CDR3 bases: TGTGCCACCAGCAGAGATCTCTCCAGGGTTGACTATGGCTACACCTTC. Amino acids: CATSRDLSRVDYGYTF.

Only a few counts were recorded for this clone. The chain is built from TRBV19 and TRBJ1-5; TRBD1 might be the D (6 bases). Germline V CDR1 and CDR2: LNHDA, SQIVND (reference sequence). With 6 bases removed from V and 5 bases from J, the gap between germline ends came to 14 bases. The CDR3 runs to 14 residues. The CDR3, as DNA: TGTGCCAGTAGGTTCCAGGGGTGGGATCAGCCCCAGCATTTT. Its protein product is CASRFQGWDQPQHF.

A few counts support this clone. The chain uses TRBV13 and TRBJ2-7; D not certain. The germline V gene encodes CDR1 PRHDT and CDR2 FYEKMQ (reference sequence). This CDR3 has 13 amino acids. V lost 3 bases and J 2 bases, leaving 8 bases between the germline ends. The CDR3 region is CASSFLRAYEQYF. The CDR3 DNA is TGTGCCAGCAGCTTTCTCCGGGCCTACGAGCAGTACTTC.

This clone appeared once. The chain employs TRBV5-1 and TRBJ1-5, with TRBD1 identical over 7 bases. The trim removed 0 bases at V and 2 bases at J, leaving 5 bases unmatched. Germline V gene lookup returns CDR1 SGHRS and CDR2 YFSETQ. The CDR3 sequence is 16 residues long. The CDR3 reads CASSLDGQGGNQPQHF. CDR3 sequence (DNA): TGCGCCAGCAGCTTGGATGGGCAGGGGGGCAATCAGCCCCAGCATTTT.

This clone was found a few times. The CDR3 region is CASSSGTSGITEAFF. As DNA, the CDR3 is TGTGCCAGCAGCTCGGGCACTTCAGGGATAACTGAAGCTTTCTTT. The genes are TRBV7-9 and TRBJ1-1, with D possibly being TRBD1 (5 bases). This CDR3 has 15 residues. Between the trimmed V and J ends, which lost 4 bases and 5 bases, there was a span of 17 bases. Germline V gene sequence: CDR1 SEHNR, CDR2 FQNEAQ (reference sequence).

This clone was recorded a few times. The V call is TRBV28, the J call TRBJ1-1; perhaps TRBD1 as D (6 bases). V dropped 7 bases and J dropped 0 bases, with 9 bases sitting between them. Germline V gene lookup returns CDR1 MDHEN and CDR2 SYDVKM. This CDR3 is 13 amino acids long. The CDR3 sequence: CASTRGMNTEAFF. DNA for the CDR3: TGTGCCAGCACTAGGGGGATGAACACTGAAGCTTTCTTT.